This is a list of T cell receptor beta chains from one sample in a study of Ad26.COV2.S vaccination and SARS-CoV-2 variants. The table came from immunoSEQ multiplex PCR; TCRdb's copy has only in-frame clones and leaves some out. The repertoire holds about 350,000 clones, 70% to 90% seen once, with about 3.3% in the top ten. Source: peripheral blood, taken in a trial of Ad26.COV2.S vaccine versus placebo. Receptors originate from a person between 18 and 65 years old who received the Ad26.COV2.S COVID-19 vaccine or a placebo. Both conserved end residues are part of each CDR3. Each record gives: CDR3 protein, CDR3 DNA, V gene, J gene, D gene, clone size. D genes are given only for firm matches. A clone size is listed for some rows: how often the clone was seen (once, few, many), or a class if it is expanded.

CDR3aa: CATSRDLGQGYQPQHF
CDR3nt: TGTGCCACCAGCAGAGATTTAGGACAAGGATATCAGCCCCAGCATTTT
v_gene: TRBV15
j_gene: TRBJ1-5
d_gene: .
abundance: few

CDR3aa: CASSQASWGYEQFF
CDR3nt: TGCGCCAGCAGCCAAGCCTCCTGGGGGTATGAGCAGTTCTTC
v_gene: TRBV4-3
j_gene: TRBJ2-1
d_gene: .
abundance: few

CDR3aa: CASSPTRRDRGPLGNQPQHF
CDR3nt: TGTGCCAGCAGCCCGACCCGCCGGGACAGGGGGCCGCTTGGCAATCAGCCCCAGCATTTT
v_gene: TRBV9
j_gene: TRBJ1-5
d_gene: TRBD1
abundance: few

CDR3aa: CASSFSPRDTEAFF
CDR3nt: TGTGCCAGCAGCTTCTCCCCGCGGGACACTGAAGCTTTCTTT
v_gene: TRBV7-2
j_gene: TRBJ1-1
d_gene: .
abundance: .

CDR3aa: CASSLDRDRFF
CDR3nt: TGTGCCAGCAGCCTCGACAGGGATCGGTTCTTC
v_gene: TRBV2
j_gene: TRBJ2-1
d_gene: TRBD1
abundance: .

CDR3aa: CASTNGGSYYGYTF
CDR3nt: TGTGCCAGCACCAACGGGGGCAGCTACTATGGCTACACCTTC
v_gene: TRBV6-6
j_gene: TRBJ1-2
d_gene: .
abundance: .

CDR3aa: CASSLAGTGELFF
CDR3nt: TGTGCCAGCAGCTTAGCCGGGACCGGGGAGCTGTTTTTT
v_gene: TRBV7-9
j_gene: TRBJ2-2
d_gene: .
abundance: .

CDR3aa: CASSTTGTGELFF
CDR3nt: TGTGCCAGTAGTACAACTGGAACCGGGGAGCTGTTTTTT
v_gene: TRBV19
j_gene: TRBJ2-2
d_gene: .
abundance: .

CDR3aa: CASKRIDNTGELFF
CDR3nt: TGTGCCAGTAAGAGGATCGACAACACCGGGGAGCTGTTTTTT
v_gene: TRBV19
j_gene: TRBJ2-2
d_gene: .
abundance: .

CDR3aa: CSASLGSAGHNEQFF
CDR3nt: TGCAGTGCTAGTCTCGGATCAGCGGGTCACAATGAGCAGTTCTTC
v_gene: TRBV20-1
j_gene: TRBJ2-1
d_gene: .
abundance: once

CDR3aa: CASSIYGLARYNEQFF
CDR3nt: TGTGCCAGTAGCATTTATGGTCTAGCGCGTTACAATGAGCAGTTCTTC
v_gene: TRBV19
j_gene: TRBJ2-1
d_gene: .
abundance: few

CDR3aa: CASSYLREAGANVLTF
CDR3nt: TGTGCCAGCAGTTACCTCAGGGAGGCTGGGGCCAACGTCCTGACTTTC
v_gene: TRBV6-5
j_gene: TRBJ2-6
d_gene: .
abundance: .

CDR3aa: CASSGLASYNEQFF
CDR3nt: TGTGCCAGCTCTGGACTAGCCTCCTACAATGAGCAGTTCTTC
v_gene: TRBV27
j_gene: TRBJ2-1
d_gene: TRBD2
abundance: .